The T cell receptor (beta chain) described here comes from a study of control samples from healthy donors and cancer patients. CDR3 length: 15 residues. Losses at the gene ends were 4 bases for V and 5 bases for J; bases not matched to a gene: 6. Germline V gene lookup returns CDR1 LGHNA and CDR2 YNFKEQ. Libraries were prepared by immunoSEQ multiplex PCR; TCRdb keeps only in-frame clonotypes and omits some of them. Of around 100,000 clones in the sample, about 89% were seen once. Sequencing input: PBMCs. The chain couples TRBV4-2 to TRBJ1-1, with 11 bases aligning to TRBD1. The sequence came from a man in his sixties with lung cancer. CDR3: CASSPRTGGATEAFF. The CDR3 DNA reads as TGTGCCAGCAGCCCCAGGACAGGGGGCGCGACTGAAGCTTTCTTT.